These T cell receptor beta chains were read from a single sample in a study of shared clonotypes between healthy human individuals. The data were produced by immunoSEQ multiplex PCR, yet TCRdb's version contains in-frame clones alone and is incomplete. In the table there are about a million clones, more than 75% of which are singletons. The sequenced sample was memory CD4+ T cells sorted from blood. The receptors originated from a young man in good health. Both conserved end residues are part of each CDR3. Each record gives: D gene, V gene, J gene, clone size, CDR3 DNA, CDR3 protein. D genes are given only for firm matches. For some rows the clone size is stated as once, few or many, or as a class when expanded; others skip it.

>.|TRBV6-1|TRBJ1-5|few
TGTGCCAGCAGTGCTCAGGGAAGTCAGCCCCAGCATTTT
CASSAQGSQPQHF
>.|TRBV18|TRBJ2-2|.
TGTGCCAGCTCACCACCGTCCATCCGCACCGGGGAGCTGTTTTTT
CASSPPSIRTGELFF
>.|TRBV6-5|TRBJ2-7|.
TGTGCCAGCAGTGGTCCAAGCAGCTCCTACGAGCAGTACTTC
CASSGPSSSYEQYF
>.|TRBV28|TRBJ1-1|.
TGTGCCAGCAGTCCCGCGGGAGTGAACACTGAAGCTTTCTTT
CASSPAGVNTEAFF
>TRBD2|TRBV5-1|TRBJ2-5|.
TGCGCCAGCAGCTTAAGGCCTAGCGGGTCCCAAGAGACCCAGTACTTC
CASSLRPSGSQETQYF
>.|TRBV7-9|TRBJ1-1|few
TGTGCCAGCAGCTCTTTTCTTGGCGATTACACTGAAGCTTTCTTT
CASSSFLGDYTEAFF
>.|TRBV10-3|TRBJ2-7|once
TGTGCCATCAGTGAAGGACAGACAAGCTACGAGCAGTACTTC
CAISEGQTSYEQYF
>TRBD1|TRBV5-6|TRBJ1-1|.
TGTGCCAGCAGCCGCAGGGGGCGGACTGAAGCTTTCTTT
CASSRRGRTEAFF
>TRBD2|TRBV11-2|TRBJ2-7|.
TGTGCCAGCAGTCAGAGCGGGATTCGGAACGAGCAGTACTTC
CASSQSGIRNEQYF
>.|TRBV6-6|TRBJ2-4|.
TGTGCCAGCAGTCAGCTAGCCAAAAACATTCAGTACTTC
CASSQLAKNIQYF
>TRBD1|TRBV2|TRBJ2-2|few
TGTGCCAGCAGTGAGGGACAGTTCACCGGGGAGCTGTTTTTT
CASSEGQFTGELFF
>.|TRBV27|TRBJ2-7|.
TGTGCCACCCCCACCTACGAGCAGTACTTC
CATPTYEQYF
>.|TRBV5-1|TRBJ1-2|.
TGCGCCAGCAGATCCATCCCCGACGGAACCGGACGCTACACCTTC
CASRSIPDGTGRYTF
>.|TRBV13|TRBJ1-2|many
TGTGCCAGCAGCTTAGGCCTGCAGGTCGACTATGGCTACACCTTC
CASSLGLQVDYGYTF
>.|TRBV28|TRBJ2-3|.
TGTGCCAGCAGTTTCCCCTCCGCCGGGGGCACAGATACGCAGTATTTT
CASSFPSAGGTDTQYF
>TRBD1|TRBV5-6|TRBJ2-2|.
TGTGCCAGCAGCGACACGACAGGGAGAACCGGGGAGCTGTTTTTT
CASSDTTGRTGELFF
>.|TRBV9|TRBJ1-2|.
TGTGCCAGCAGCGGGGGCAACCTCTATGGCTACACCTTC
CASSGGNLYGYTF
>.|TRBV7-8|TRBJ1-5|.
TGTGCCAGCAGCTTAGAGGGGGGAAAGCAGCCCCAGCATTTT
CASSLEGGKQPQHF
>.|TRBV7-8|TRBJ2-1|.
TGTGCCAGCAGCTTAAGGGGGAAGGGGACTGTACAGAACAATGAGCAGTTCTTC
CASSLRGKGTVQNNEQFF
>.|TRBV6-1|TRBJ1-2|.
TGTGCCAGCAGTGAAGACTCTGAGGGACCCCTCGGCTACACCTTC
CASSEDSEGPLGYTF
>.|TRBV6-8|TRBJ2-7|.
TGTGCCAGCAGTTACTTCTTCTACGAGCAGTACTTC
CASSYFFYEQYF
>TRBD1|TRBV5-4|TRBJ2-7|.
TGTGCCAGCAGCAAACCCCGGGACAGCGCTAACGAGCAGTACTTC
CASSKPRDSANEQYF
>.|TRBV6-1|TRBJ1-2|.
TGTGCCAGCACCGGGTCGTTTCAGGCCAAAGGAGGCTACACCTTC
CASTGSFQAKGGYTF
>TRBD2|TRBV7-8|TRBJ2-1|few
TGTGCCAGCAGCATTCCGATTTACCGGGCTCCAAAGCGGGGAAATGAGCAGTTCTTC
CASSIPIYRAPKRGNEQFF
>TRBD1|TRBV5-5|TRBJ2-5|.
TGTGCCAGCAGCGCGCGACCAGGACAGGTTAAAGAGACCCAGTACTTC
CASSARPGQVKETQYF
>.|TRBV6-1|TRBJ1-5|.
TGTGCCAGCAGTGAATGGGACAATAGCAATCAGCCCCAGCATTTT
CASSEWDNSNQPQHF
>.|TRBV6-5|TRBJ2-2|few
TGTGCCAGCAGTTCCCGTGGCGGGATGAACACCGGGGAGCTGTTTTTT
CASSSRGGMNTGELFF
>TRBD2|TRBV5-1|TRBJ2-2|.
TGCGCCAGCAGCTTGAAAGCGGGGGACACCGGGGAGCTGTTTTTT
CASSLKAGDTGELFF
>TRBD2|TRBV29-1|TRBJ2-1|.
TGCAGCGTTAGCCCGACTAGCGGGAACAATGAGCAGTTCTTC
CSVSPTSGNNEQFF
>TRBD1|TRBV4-3|TRBJ1-3|.
TGCGCCAGCAGCCAAGATTTGGGACAGGGTGGAAACACCATATATTTT
CASSQDLGQGGNTIYF
>TRBD1|TRBV7-8|TRBJ1-1|.
TGTGCCAGCAGCGCGACAGGGCCCACTGAAGCTTTCTTT
CASSATGPTEAFF
>.|TRBV7-9|TRBJ2-7|.
TGTGCCAGCAGCTTAGTTTGGGGTGTTTCGTACGAGCAGTACTTC
CASSLVWGVSYEQYF
>.|TRBV28|TRBJ1-2|many
TGTGCCAGCAGTTGGGGGGGGTCTGGCTACACCTTC
CASSWGGSGYTF
>.|TRBV5-1|TRBJ2-4|.
TGCGCCAGCAGCTTGGAACTGTCAGGACGGAACATTCAGTACTTC
CASSLELSGRNIQYF
>.|TRBV6-6|TRBJ2-5|many
TGTGCCAGCAACTCGGGGCAAGAGACCCAGTACTTC
CASNSGQETQYF
>.|TRBV5-4|TRBJ2-3|.
TGTGCCAGCAGCTTGACCGGGAAAGTAGATACGCAGTATTTT
CASSLTGKVDTQYF
>TRBD1|TRBV30|TRBJ2-7|.
TGTGCCTGGACGGGCCCAGGGGGCTACGAGCAGTACTTC
CAWTGPGGYEQYF
>.|TRBV2|TRBJ1-2|.
TGTGCCAGCAGTGAGGTCGCACCCCAGGGCTACACCTTC
CASSEVAPQGYTF
>.|TRBV10-3|TRBJ1-1|.
TGTGCCATCAGTGACGGACCAAACACTGAAGCTTTCTTT
CAISDGPNTEAFF